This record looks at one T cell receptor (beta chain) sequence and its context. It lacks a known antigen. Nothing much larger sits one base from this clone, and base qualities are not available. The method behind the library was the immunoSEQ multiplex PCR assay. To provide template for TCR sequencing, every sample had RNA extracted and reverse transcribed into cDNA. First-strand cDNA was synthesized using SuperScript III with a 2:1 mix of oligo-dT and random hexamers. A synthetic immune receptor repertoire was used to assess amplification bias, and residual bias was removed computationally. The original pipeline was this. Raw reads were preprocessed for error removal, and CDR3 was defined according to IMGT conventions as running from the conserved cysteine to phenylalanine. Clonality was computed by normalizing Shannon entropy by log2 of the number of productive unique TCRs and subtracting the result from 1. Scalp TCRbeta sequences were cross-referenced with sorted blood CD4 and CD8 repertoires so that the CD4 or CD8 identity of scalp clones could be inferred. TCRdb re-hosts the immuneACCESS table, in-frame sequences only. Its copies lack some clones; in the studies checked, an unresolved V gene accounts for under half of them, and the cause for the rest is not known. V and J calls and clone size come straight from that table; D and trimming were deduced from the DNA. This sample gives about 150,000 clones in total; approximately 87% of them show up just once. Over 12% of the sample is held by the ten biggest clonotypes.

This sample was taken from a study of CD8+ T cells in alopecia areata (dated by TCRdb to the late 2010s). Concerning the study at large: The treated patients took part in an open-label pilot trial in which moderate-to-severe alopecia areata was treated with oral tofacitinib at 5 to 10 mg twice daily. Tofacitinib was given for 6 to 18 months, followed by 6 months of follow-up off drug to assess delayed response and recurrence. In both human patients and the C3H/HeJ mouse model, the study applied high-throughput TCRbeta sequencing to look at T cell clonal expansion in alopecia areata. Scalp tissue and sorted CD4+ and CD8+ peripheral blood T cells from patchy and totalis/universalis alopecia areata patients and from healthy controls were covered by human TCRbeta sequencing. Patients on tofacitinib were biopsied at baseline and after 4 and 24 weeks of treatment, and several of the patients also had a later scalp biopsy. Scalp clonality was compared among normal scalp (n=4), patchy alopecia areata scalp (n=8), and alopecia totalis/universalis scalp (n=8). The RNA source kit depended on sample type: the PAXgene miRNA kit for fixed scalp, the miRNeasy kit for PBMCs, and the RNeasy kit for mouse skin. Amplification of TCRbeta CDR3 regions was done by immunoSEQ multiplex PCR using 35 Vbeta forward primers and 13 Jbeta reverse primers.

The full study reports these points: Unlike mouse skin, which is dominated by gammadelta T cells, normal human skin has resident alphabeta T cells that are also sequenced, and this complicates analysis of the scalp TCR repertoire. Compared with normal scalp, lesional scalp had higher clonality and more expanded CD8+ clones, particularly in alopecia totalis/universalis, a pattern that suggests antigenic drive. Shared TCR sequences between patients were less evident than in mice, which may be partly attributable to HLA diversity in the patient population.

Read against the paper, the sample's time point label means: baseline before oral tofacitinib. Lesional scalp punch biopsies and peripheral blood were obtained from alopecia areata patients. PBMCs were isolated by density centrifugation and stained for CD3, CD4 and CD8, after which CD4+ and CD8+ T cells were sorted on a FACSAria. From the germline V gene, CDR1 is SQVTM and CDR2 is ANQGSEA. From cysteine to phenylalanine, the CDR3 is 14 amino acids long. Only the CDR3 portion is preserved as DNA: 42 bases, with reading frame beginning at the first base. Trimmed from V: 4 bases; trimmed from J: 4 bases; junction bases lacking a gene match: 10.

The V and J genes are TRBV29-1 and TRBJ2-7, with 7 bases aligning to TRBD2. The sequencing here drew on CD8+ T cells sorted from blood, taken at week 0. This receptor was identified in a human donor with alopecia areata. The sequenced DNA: TGCAGCGTTGGGGAGGGGCAGTTCCCGTACGAGCAGTACTTC. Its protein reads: CSVGEGQFPYEQYF.